This record looks at one T cell receptor (beta chain) sequence and its context. What it binds is unknown. The read terminates 3 residues ahead of where the CDR3 ends, so the germline J gene completes it. Sequencing input was equivalent genomic DNA from CVID and controls. Generated by immunoSEQ multiplex PCR, the TCRdb table keeps only in-frame clones and is missing some. This repertoire holds roughly 57,000 clones, and none appear only once. The sample originates from a study of T cell clonality in common variable immunodeficiency. The germline V gene encodes CDR1 SGHDT and CDR2 YYEEEE. CDR3 length: 14 amino acids. Overall study findings and caveats: CVID subjects had higher TCRbeta clonality than healthy controls, most marked in about a third.

Material: peripheral blood mononuclear cells. The chain carries TRBV5-6 and TRBJ1-2; no reliable D call. This sequence was found in a person between 18 and 75 years old in good health. CDR3 bases read: TGTGCCAGCAGCCCTCTTAGAAGGGTCTACGAC. Encoded protein: CASSPLRRVYD. The whole CDR3 reads CASSPLRRVYDYTF.